This TCR beta chain was retrieved from a study of shared clonotypes between healthy human individuals (dated by TCRdb to about 2020). For context, the study as a whole: Three men and a couple of women, aged 18 to 49 years, made up the cohort. For each donor, three plates each were used for CD4 naive and CD4 memory, two plates were used for CD8 naive, and one plate was used for CD8 memory. Blood TCR repertoires of a handful of healthy adults were deeply sequenced to estimate repertoire size and the extent of clonotype sharing between individuals. Different laboratories and diverse techniques were used to prepare libraries and sequence TCR repertoires, to increase sequencing depth and limit assay-specific biases. Each donor's leukapheresis produced roughly between roughly 0.85 and 9.5 billion PBMCs.

On the study overall, not on this receptor specifically: The genetic and exposure-history diversity represented was limited by the small number of donors. Compared with non-shared clonotypes, clonotypes shared by all four sorted-subset donors had higher generation probabilities. Sampling was restricted to blood, and TCR repertoires in tissues likely differ from the TCR repertoires found in blood. Pairwise subsampling indicated that sequencing depth was expected to affect the degree of clonotype sharing among donors. Incomplete sequencing was indicated by rarefaction of sorted-subset datasets, despite the large sequencing depth. Sharing across a few donors was observed for around 4.8% of naive CD4, 3% to 3.5% of naive CD8, over 2% of memory CD4, and less than 0.45% of memory CD8 clonotypes. Estimated clonotype richness was generally larger for naive than for memory subsets.

Trimming takes 0 bases from V and 5 bases from J, and the germline ends sit 15 bases apart. Spanning cysteine to phenylalanine, the CDR3 consists of 15 amino acids. CDR3 DNA only is kept here, 45 bases in frame from base 1. For CDR1 and CDR2, the germline V gene lists SGHRS and YFSETQ. A note on this clone: No antigen is known for it. Base qualities are not provided; no much larger clone lies one nucleotide away.

Healthy HIV-negative adults with no recently reported acute infections or vaccinations were included as donors. Only Caucasian adults living in Nashville, Tennessee, USA were represented among the donors. CD4+ T cells were enriched through magnetic negative selection, after which naive cells were positively selected on CD45RA and the remaining negative fraction served as the memory subset. After blood collection by leukapheresis, PBMCs were isolated using Ficoll-Histopaque density gradient centrifugation and then cryopreserved in the vapor phase of liquid nitrogen. Analytical flow cytometry was used to check the purity and quantity of every magnetically sorted T cell population. From each sorted fraction, genomic DNA was isolated and quantified by UV absorbance on a Nanodrop 2000c. TCR CDR3 regions were amplified from genomic DNA by multiplex PCR using the deep immunoSEQ assay. Extracted genomic DNA from each cell subset was distributed evenly across all wells of several immunoSEQ 96-well plates, and each plate was treated as a replicate. Each replicate PCR for sorted subsets received 200 ng genomic DNA, equal to 28,000 or so T cell genomes. Purified libraries were quantified with a Qubit 3.0 fluorometer, sized on a Bioanalyzer 2100, and re-quantified with the KAPA Library Quantification kit. Every immunoSEQ 96-well plate was sequenced on a separate single-read 150-cycle Illumina NextSeq 550 flow cell. The authors processed their data as follows. Because the immunoSEQ output held only junctional sequences and lacked quality scores, the filtering could not match the filtering applied to full-length reads. Sequences were annotated with PyIR, a Python wrapper for IgBLAST v1.9, using IMGT germline references to assign V/J genes and CDR3. Any read was removed if the V/J assignment was weak (E-value above 1e-6), the CDR3 was missing, or the read contained stop codons, out-of-frame junctions, or ambiguous translated residues. V3J clonotypes were defined by identical inferred V gene, J gene, and CDR3 amino acid sequence. Percentage overlap between repertoires was computed as shared unique clonotypes divided by the size of the smaller repertoire. RTK rarefaction, the Chao1 estimator, and Recon v2.1 estimates of unobserved clonotypes were used to assess repertoire richness. For all TCRbeta clonotypes obtained by the gDNA method from a few donors, generation probabilities were computed with OLGA. As stored in TCRdb, this immuneACCESS dataset retains in-frame rearrangements with V and J assigned. A fraction of the clones does not appear; measured against another copy, unresolved V genes explain less than half of the discrepancy, and the remainder lacks a known reason. The DNA was the basis for D and trimming; V, J and clone size are from that table. This sample comprises over 2 million clones, over 85% of them detected only once. The ten most abundant clones make up approximately 0.13% of the sample.

The rearrangement joined TRBV5-1 to TRBJ2-7, with no confident D gene call. Source material: naive CD4+ T cells sorted from blood. The cell subset or site label, as the study defines it: CD45RA+ positively selected. This receptor was taken from a man aged 18-30 years in good health. CDR3 protein: CASSLVPGTFDEQYF. The DNA sequence is TGCGCCAGCAGCTTGGTTCCAGGTACTTTCGACGAGCAGTACTTC.